This TCR beta chain derives from a study of blood T cell repertoires in COVID-19. Overall study context: From the United States, Italy and Spain came samples of acute and convalescent COVID-19. PBMCs, B-cell-depleted T cells, or T cells provided the cDNA or gDNA that made up the material.

As processed by the authors: Nucleated cell number was recorded as an estimate derived from reference gene primer amplification. Some clones are missing from TCRdb's copy, which holds only in-frame ones; the method was immunoSEQ multiplex PCR. The DNA was the basis for D and trimming; V, J and clone size are from that table. The sample shows about 380,000 clones, roughly nine tenths of them seen only once. Germline V gene lookup returns CDR1 KGHSH and CDR2 LQKENI. V dropped 8 bases and J dropped 3 bases, with 11 bases sitting between them. This CDR3 has 12 residues. This TCR was recovered from a man aged 35-49 years with acute or convalescent COVID-19. Sequenced sample: peripheral blood. The rearrangement uses TRBV18 and TRBJ2-7; TRBD1 is a possible D gene (6 bases). CDR3 nucleotide sequence: TGTGCCAGCCGGGACACCAGCTACGAGCAGTACTTC. The encoded protein is CASRDTSYEQYF.